The clone carrying this T cell receptor (beta chain) was picked up one time. The data were taken from a study of T-cell reconstitution after alpha-beta-depleted transplantation in children. Germline V CDR1 and CDR2: MGHDK, SYGVNS. The V end lost 4 bases, the J end lost 4 bases, and 11 bases lay between the germline ends. This CDR3 has 14 residues. Molecular barcoding with unique molecular identifiers was used for the TCRbeta library. TCRdb recomputed calls from the PCR reads with MiXCR, one row per CDR3 protein. The profile shows nearly 400,000 distinct CDR3 sequences, about a fifth of them singletons.

The chain uses TRBV25-1 and TRBJ1-5, with D unclear. This sequence was found in a human donor who donated a stem cell graft to a child with acute myeloid leukemia. The specimen comprised PBMCs from the stem cell graft donor, sampled from the stem cell graft. CDR3 loop: CASSGLGRNQPQHF. In nucleotides, the CDR3 is TGTGCCAGCAGTGGGTTAGGCAGGAATCAGCCCCAGCATTTT.